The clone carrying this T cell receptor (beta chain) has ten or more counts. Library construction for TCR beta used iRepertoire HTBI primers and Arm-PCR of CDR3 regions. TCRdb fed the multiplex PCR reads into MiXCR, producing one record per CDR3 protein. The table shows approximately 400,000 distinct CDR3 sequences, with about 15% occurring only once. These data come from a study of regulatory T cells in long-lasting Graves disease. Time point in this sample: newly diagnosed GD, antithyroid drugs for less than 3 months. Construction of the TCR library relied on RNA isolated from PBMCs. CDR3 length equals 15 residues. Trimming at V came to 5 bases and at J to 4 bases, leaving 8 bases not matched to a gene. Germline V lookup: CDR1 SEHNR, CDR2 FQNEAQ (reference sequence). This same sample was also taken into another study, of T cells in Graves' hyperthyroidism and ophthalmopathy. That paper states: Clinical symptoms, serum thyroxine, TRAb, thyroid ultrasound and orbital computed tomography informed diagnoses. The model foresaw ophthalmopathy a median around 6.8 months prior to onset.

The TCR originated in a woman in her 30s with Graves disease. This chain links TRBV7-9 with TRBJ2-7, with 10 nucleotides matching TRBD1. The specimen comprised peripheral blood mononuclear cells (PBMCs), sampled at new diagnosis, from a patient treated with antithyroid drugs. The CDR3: CASSLRDRGIYEQYF. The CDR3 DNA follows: TGTGCCAGCAGCCTCCGGGACAGGGGTATTTACGAGCAGTACTTC.